This paragraph reports one T cell receptor beta chain. Trimming removed 5 bases from V and 2 bases from J, with 16 bases in between. CDR1 is SGHVS, CDR2 FQNEAQ, per germline. The CDR3 has 15 residues. This sample was included in a study of cytomegalovirus exposure and HLA in healthy donors. This PCR relied on a set of 60 Vbeta primers and 13 Jbeta primers. The data were produced by immunoSEQ multiplex PCR, yet TCRdb's version contains in-frame clones alone and is incomplete. Of some 150,000 clones in the sample, 55% to 75% were seen once. The origin of this receptor is a man aged 45-60 years in good health and CMV-seropositive. This chain links TRBV7-8 with TRBJ2-7; D is perhaps TRBD2 (6 bases). The sample taken for sequencing was PBMCs. The CDR3 DNA reads as TGTGCCAGCAGCCGCAACATAGGAGGGACCTACGAGCAGTACTTC. Encoded protein: CASSRNIGGTYEQYF.